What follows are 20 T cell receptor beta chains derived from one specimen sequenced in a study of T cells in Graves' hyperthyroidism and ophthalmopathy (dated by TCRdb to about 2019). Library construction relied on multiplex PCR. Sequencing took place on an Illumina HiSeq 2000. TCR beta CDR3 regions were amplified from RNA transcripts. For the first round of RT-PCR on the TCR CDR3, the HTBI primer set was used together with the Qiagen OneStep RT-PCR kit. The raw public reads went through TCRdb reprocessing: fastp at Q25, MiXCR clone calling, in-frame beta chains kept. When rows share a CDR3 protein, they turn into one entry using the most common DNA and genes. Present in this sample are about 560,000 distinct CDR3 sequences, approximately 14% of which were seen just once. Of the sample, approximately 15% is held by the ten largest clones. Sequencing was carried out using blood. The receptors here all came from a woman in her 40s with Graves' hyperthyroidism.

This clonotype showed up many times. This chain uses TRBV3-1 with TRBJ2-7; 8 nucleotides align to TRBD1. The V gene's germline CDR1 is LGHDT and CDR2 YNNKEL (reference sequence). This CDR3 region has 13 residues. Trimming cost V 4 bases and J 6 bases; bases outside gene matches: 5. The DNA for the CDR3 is TGTGCCAGCAGCCGCAGGACAGGGAGCGAGCAGTACTTC. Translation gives CASSRRTGSEQYF.

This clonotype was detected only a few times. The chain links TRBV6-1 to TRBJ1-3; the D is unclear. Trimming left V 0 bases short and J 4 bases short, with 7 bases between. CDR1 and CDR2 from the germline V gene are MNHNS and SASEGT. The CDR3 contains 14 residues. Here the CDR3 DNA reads TGTGCCAGCAGTGAAGCAGGGTTGGGAAACACCATATATTTT. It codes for CASSEAGLGNTIYF.

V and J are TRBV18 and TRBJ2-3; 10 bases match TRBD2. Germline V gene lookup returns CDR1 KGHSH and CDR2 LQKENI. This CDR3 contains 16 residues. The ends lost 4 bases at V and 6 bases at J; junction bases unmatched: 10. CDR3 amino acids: CASSQLAGFSSDTQYF. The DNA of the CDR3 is TGTGCCAGCTCACAACTAGCGGGATTTTCTAGTGATACGCAGTATTTT.

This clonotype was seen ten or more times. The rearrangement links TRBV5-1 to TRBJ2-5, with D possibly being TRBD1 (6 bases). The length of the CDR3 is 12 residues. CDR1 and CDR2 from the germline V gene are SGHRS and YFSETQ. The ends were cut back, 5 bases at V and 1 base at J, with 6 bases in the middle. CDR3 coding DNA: TGCGCCAGCAGGGACAGCCAAGAGACCCAGTACTTC. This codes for CASRDSQETQYF.

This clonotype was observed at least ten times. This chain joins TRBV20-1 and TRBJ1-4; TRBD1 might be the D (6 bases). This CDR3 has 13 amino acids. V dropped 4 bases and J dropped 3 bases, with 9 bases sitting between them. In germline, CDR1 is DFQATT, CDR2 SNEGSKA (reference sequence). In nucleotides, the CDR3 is TGCAGTGCTATGAGGACAGCTAATGAAAAACTGTTTTTT. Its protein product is CSAMRTANEKLFF.

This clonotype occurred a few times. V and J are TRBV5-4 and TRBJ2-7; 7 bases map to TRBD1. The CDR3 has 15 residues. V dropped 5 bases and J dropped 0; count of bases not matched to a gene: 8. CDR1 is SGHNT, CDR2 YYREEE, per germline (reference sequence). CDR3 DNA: TGTGCCAGCAGTTACACCGGGACAGCCTCCTACGAGCAGTACTTC. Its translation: CASSYTGTASYEQYF.

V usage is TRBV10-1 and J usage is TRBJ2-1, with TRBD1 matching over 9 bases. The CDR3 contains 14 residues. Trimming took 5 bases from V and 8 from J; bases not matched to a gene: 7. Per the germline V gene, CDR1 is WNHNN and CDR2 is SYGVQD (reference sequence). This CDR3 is CASSHTGGQDEQFF. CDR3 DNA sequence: TGCGCCAGCAGTCACACAGGGGGCCAAGATGAGCAGTTCTTC.

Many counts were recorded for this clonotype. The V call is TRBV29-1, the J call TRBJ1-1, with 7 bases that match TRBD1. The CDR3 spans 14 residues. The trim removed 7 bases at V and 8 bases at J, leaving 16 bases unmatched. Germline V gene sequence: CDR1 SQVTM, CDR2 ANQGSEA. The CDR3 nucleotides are TGCAGCGCAACCACCGGGACAGCCCTTGGGGAAGCTTTCTTT. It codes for CSATTGTALGEAFF.

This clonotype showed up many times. The CDR3 reads CAWSVTGNTIYF. In DNA form, the CDR3 reads TGTGCCTGGAGTGTAACCGGAAACACCATATATTTT. The rearrangement uses TRBV30 and TRBJ1-3; D ambiguous. The germline V gene encodes CDR1 GTSNPN and CDR2 SVGIG (reference sequence). The CDR3 has 12 amino acids. Trimming cost V 0 bases and J 4 bases, with 4 bases left between them.

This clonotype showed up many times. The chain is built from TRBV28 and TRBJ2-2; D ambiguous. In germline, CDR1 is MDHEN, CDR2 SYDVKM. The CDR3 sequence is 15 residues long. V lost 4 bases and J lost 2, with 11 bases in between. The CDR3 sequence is CASSSPRLNTGELFF. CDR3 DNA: TGTGCCAGCAGTTCCCCACGATTAAACACCGGGGAGCTGTTTTTT. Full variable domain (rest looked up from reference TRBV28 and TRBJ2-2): DVKVTQSSRYLVKRTGEKVFLECVQDMDHENMFWYRQDPGLGLRLIYFSYDVKMKEKGDIPEGYSVSREKKERFSLILESASTNQTSMYLCASSSPRLNTGELFFGEGSRLTVL.

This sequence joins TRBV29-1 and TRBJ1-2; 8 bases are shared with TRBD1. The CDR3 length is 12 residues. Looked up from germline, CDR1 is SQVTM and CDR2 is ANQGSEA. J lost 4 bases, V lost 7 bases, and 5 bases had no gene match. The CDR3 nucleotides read TGCAGCGCCCCTGACAGGGGCTATGGCTACACCTTC. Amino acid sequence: CSAPDRGYGYTF.

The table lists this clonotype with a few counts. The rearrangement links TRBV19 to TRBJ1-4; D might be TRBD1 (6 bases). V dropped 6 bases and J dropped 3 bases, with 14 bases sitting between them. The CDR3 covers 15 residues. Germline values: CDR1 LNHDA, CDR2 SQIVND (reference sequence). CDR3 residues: CASRDRQDPNEKLFF. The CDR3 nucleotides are TGTGCCAGTAGGGACCGACAGGACCCTAATGAAAAACTGTTTTTT. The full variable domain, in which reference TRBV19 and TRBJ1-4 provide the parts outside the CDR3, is DGGITQSPKYLFRKEGQNVTLSCEQNLNHDAMYWYRQDPGQGLRLIYYSQIVNDFQKGDIAEGYSVSREKKESFPLTVTSAQKNPTAFYLCASRDRQDPNEKLFFGSGTQLSVL.

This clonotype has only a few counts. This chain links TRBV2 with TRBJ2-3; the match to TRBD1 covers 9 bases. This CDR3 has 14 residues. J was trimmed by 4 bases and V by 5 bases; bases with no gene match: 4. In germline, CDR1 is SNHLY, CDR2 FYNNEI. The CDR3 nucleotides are TGTGCCAGCAGTACAGGGGGCGCGGCAGATACGCAGTATTTT. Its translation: CASSTGGAADTQYF.

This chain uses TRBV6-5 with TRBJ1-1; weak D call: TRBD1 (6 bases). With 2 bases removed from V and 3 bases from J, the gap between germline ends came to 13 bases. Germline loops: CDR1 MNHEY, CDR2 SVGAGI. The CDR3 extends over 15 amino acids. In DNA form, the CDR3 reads TGTGCCAGCAGTTACGGACGGGGGGCGGACACTGAAGCTTTCTTT. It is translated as CASSYGRGADTEAFF.

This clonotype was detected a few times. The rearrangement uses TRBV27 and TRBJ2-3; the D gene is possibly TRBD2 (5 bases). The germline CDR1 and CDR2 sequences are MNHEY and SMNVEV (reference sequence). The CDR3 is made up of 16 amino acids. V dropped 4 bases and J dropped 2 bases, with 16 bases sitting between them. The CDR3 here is CASSWRIGRSTDTQYF. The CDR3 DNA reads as TGTGCCAGCAGTTGGAGGATTGGCAGGTCCACAGATACGCAGTATTTT.

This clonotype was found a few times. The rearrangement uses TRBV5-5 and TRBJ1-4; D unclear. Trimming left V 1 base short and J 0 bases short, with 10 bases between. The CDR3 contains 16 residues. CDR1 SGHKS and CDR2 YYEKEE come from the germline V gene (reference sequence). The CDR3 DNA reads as TGTGCCAGCAGCTTGAACGTCCCAACAACTAATGAAAAACTGTTTTTT. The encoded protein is CASSLNVPTTNEKLFF.

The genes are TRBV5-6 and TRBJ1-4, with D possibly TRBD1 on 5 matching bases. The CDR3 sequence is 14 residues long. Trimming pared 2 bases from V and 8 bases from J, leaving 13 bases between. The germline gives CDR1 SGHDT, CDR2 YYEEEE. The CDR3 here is CASSFGVGREKLFF. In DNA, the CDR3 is TGTGCCAGCAGCTTCGGGGTGGGGCGCGAAAAACTGTTTTTT.

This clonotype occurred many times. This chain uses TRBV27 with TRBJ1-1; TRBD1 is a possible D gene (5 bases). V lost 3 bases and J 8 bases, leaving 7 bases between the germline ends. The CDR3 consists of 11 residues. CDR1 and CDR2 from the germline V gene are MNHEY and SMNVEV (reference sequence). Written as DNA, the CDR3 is TGTGCCAGCAGTTTGGGGGAAGAAGCTTTCTTT. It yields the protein CASSLGEEAFF.

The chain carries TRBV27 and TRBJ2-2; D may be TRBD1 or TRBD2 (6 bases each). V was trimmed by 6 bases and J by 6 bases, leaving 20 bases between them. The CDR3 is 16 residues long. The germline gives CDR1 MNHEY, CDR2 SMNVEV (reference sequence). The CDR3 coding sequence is TGTGCCAGCAGCGTCGAGGGGGGCCGGAGGGCCGGGGAGCTGTTTTTT. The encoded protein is CASSVEGGRRAGELFF.

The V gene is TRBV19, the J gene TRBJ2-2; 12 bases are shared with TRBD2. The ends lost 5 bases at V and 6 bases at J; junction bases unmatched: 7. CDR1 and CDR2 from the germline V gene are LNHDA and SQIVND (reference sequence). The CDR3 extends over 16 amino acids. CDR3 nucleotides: TGTGCCAGTAGTGGGCGACTAGCGGGAGACCCCGGGGAGCTGTTTTTT. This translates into CASSGRLAGDPGELFF.